This T cell receptor beta chain derives from a study of CD8+ T cells in alopecia areata. For the study at large: A regimen of oral tofacitinib, 5 to 10 mg twice daily, was given to treated patients. The study gave tofacitinib for 6 to 18 months, then 6 months off drug.

Trimming removed 1 base at V and 6 bases at J, with 9 bases between. Germline assignment: CDR1 MGHRA and CDR2 YSYEKL. The CDR3 spans 13 residues. On this clone itself: Antigen unknown.

Notes on the study in general: Scalp sample data also include resident alphabeta T cells from normal skin.

TCR sequencing used cDNA made by reverse transcription of extracted RNA. The method was immunoSEQ multiplex PCR; TCRdb's version includes in-frame clones alone and lacks a portion of them. Seen here are 100,000 to 150,000 clones, approximately 49% observed once, and the top ten hold around 20%. The rearrangement links TRBV4-1 to TRBJ1-1; no clear D. The TCR comes from a human donor with alopecia areata. Source: CD8+ T cells sorted from blood, taken at week 0. CDR3 sequence reads: CASSQAKGSEAFF. The CDR3 nucleotides are TGCGCCAGCAGCCAAGCGAAAGGCTCTGAAGCTTTCTTT.